Below are 5 T cell receptor beta chains sequenced from a single sample in a study of cytomegalovirus exposure and HLA in healthy donors. Libraries were prepared by immunoSEQ multiplex PCR; TCRdb keeps only in-frame clonotypes and omits some of them. The table shows roughly 300,000 clones, with about 85% occurring only once. The sequenced sample was PBMCs. These receptors all come from a woman aged 30 to 39 in good health and CMV-seropositive.

This clone occurred once. Additional DNA sequences in this sample encode the identical CDR3. V usage is TRBV6-5 and J usage is TRBJ2-5, with no clear D. V was cut by 1 base and J by 2 bases, with 5 bases left in between. Per germline, CDR1 MNHEY and CDR2 SVGAGI. CDR3 length equals 13 residues. CDR3 in DNA: TGTGCCAGCAGTTACTTAGGGCAAGAGACCCAGTACTTC. Protein sequence: CASSYLGQETQYF.

The chain uses TRBV7-2 and TRBJ2-7, with TRBD1 matching 8 bases. Germline values: CDR1 SGHTA, CDR2 FQGNSA. V lost 3 bases to trimming and J lost 2 bases; unmatched junction nucleotides: 6. The CDR3 is made up of 15 amino acids. Written as DNA, the CDR3 is TGTGCCAGCAGCTTGTCGACAGGGGTCCCCTACGAGCAGTACTTC. This translates into CASSLSTGVPYEQYF. The variable domain in full, completed from reference TRBV7-2 and TRBJ2-7, reads GAGVSQSPSNKVTEKGKDVELRCDPISGHTALYWYRQSLGQGLEFLIYFQGNSAPDKSGLPSDRFSAERTGGSVSTLTIQRTQQEDSAVYLCASSLSTGVPYEQYFGPGTRLTVT.

The V call is TRBV18, the J call TRBJ2-1; the D gene is possibly TRBD1 (5 bases). V shed 3 bases and J shed 5 bases, with 17 bases lying between them. Germline V gene data show CDR1 as KGHSH and CDR2 as LQKENI. The CDR3 has 16 residues. The CDR3 coding sequence is TGTGCCAGCTCACCTCAGGGCCCACCTTACGACAATGAGCAGTTCTTC. Protein: CASSPQGPPYDNEQFF.

The chain links TRBV9 to TRBJ1-3; D ambiguous. V was trimmed by 0 bases and J by 5 bases, leaving 15 bases between them. CDR1 is SGDLS and CDR2 is YYNGEE in the germline V gene. This CDR3 has 16 amino acids. In nucleotides, the CDR3 is TGTGCCAGCAGCGTAGGGAGGCTGAGCCCCCGAAACACCATATATTTT. This gives the protein CASSVGRLSPRNTIYF.

Comments on this clone: This sample includes further DNA sequences coding for the same CDR3. The V gene is TRBV5-1, the J gene TRBJ2-1, with TRBD2 identical over 10 bases. The germline CDR1 and CDR2 sequences are SGHRS and YFSETQ. The CDR3 is made up of 15 amino acids. V was clipped by 2 bases and J by 3 bases; unmatched bases: 2. CDR3 nucleotide sequence: TGCGCCAGCAGCTTAACTAGCGGGGTCTACAATGAGCAGTTCTTC. Translating it yields CASSLTSGVYNEQFF.